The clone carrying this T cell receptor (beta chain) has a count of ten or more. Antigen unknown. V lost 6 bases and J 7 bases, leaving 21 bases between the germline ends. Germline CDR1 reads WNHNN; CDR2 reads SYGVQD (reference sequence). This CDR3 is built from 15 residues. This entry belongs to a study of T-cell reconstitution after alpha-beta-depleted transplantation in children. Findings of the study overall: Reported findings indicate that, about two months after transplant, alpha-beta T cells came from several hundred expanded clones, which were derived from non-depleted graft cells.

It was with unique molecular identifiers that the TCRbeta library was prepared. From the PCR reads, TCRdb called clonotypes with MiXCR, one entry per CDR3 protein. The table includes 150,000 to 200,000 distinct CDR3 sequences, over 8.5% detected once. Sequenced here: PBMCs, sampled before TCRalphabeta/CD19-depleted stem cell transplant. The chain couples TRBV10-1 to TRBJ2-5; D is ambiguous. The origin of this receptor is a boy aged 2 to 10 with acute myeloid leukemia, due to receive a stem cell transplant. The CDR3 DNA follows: TGCGCCAGCAGAATTCGAAGCATCCAGTGTTGGACCCAGTACTTC. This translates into CASRIRSIQCWTQYF.